The rows below give T cell receptor beta chains drawn from one sample of a study of somatic mutations in cytotoxic T cells in rheumatoid arthritis. Libraries were prepared by immunoSEQ multiplex PCR; TCRdb keeps only in-frame clonotypes and omits some of them. This sample yields 20,000 or so clones, of which roughly 80% are seen a single time; about 11% belongs to the top ten. Material for sequencing was CD8+ T cells sorted from blood. These receptor sequences come from a woman between 45 and 60 years old in good health. CDR3s include the opening cysteine and the closing phenylalanine or tryptophan. D genes are given only for firm matches. Clone size appears in some rows only: once, few, many, or a class for an expanded clone.

CDR3nt	CDR3aa	abundance	j_gene	d_gene	v_gene
TGTGCCAGCAGCGGGTTATATGGCTACACCTTC	CASSGLYGYTF	.	TRBJ1-2	.	TRBV7-9
TGTGCCAGCAGTGTCAGACAGTACTACGAGCAGTACTTC	CASSVRQYYEQYF	.	TRBJ2-7	.	TRBV6-1
TGTGCCAGCAGTTTAAGTGTGGTGGGGGCCAACACCGGGGAGCTGTTTTTT	CASSLSVVGANTGELFF	.	TRBJ2-2	.	TRBV27
TGCAGCGTTGAATGGGGGAGGGAGGGTACGCAGTATTTT	CSVEWGREGTQYF	few	TRBJ2-3	TRBD2	TRBV29-1
TGCGCCAGCGGAGAGGCCTACGAGCAGTACTTC	CASGEAYEQYF	few	TRBJ2-7	.	TRBV5-1
TGTGCCAGCAGCTTACAGGGAGCTGAAGCTTTCTTT	CASSLQGAEAFF	.	TRBJ1-1	.	TRBV13
TGTGCCAGCAGCCAAGAAGAGACCCAGTACTTC	CASSQEETQYF	.	TRBJ2-5	.	TRBV4-2
TGTGCCAGCAGCGTTGACGGCAATCCCGGGGAGCTGTTTTTT	CASSVDGNPGELFF	.	TRBJ2-2	.	TRBV9
TGTGCCAGCAGTTACTCGGCCTCCGGGAATGAGCAGTTCTTC	CASSYSASGNEQFF	.	TRBJ2-1	.	TRBV6-5
TGCGCCAGCTGGCTGGAGCGTAGGGAGGGGCAGACCTACGAGCAGTACTTC	CASWLERREGQTYEQYF	.	TRBJ2-7	TRBD2	TRBV4-1
TGTGCCAGCAGCTTAGGGCAGCCCGGCGAGCAGTACTTC	CASSLGQPGEQYF	.	TRBJ2-7	.	TRBV11-2
TGTGCCAGCAGTTTATCGGTCTCGGGGAGCTCCTACAATGAGCAGTTCTTC	CASSLSVSGSSYNEQFF	.	TRBJ2-1	.	TRBV28
TGTGCCACAACCCTAACCGAGACAGGGTTCAACTATGGCTACACCTTC	CATTLTETGFNYGYTF	.	TRBJ1-2	TRBD1	TRBV2
TGTGCCAGCAGCCCCAGGACTAGCGGTTACGAGCAGTACTTC	CASSPRTSGYEQYF	.	TRBJ2-7	.	TRBV21-1
TGTGCCAGCAGCTTAGCGGGAGCTTACAATGAGCAGTTCTTC	CASSLAGAYNEQFF	.	TRBJ2-1	.	TRBV11-1
TGTGCCAGCAGCCTCCAAGGGATTAGCACAGATACGCAGTATTTT	CASSLQGISTDTQYF	.	TRBJ2-3	.	TRBV9
TGTGCCAGCGGTCGGGACGGAATAAGTCGATACCTGAACACTGAAGCTTTCTTT	CASGRDGISRYLNTEAFF	.	TRBJ1-1	.	TRBV21-1
TGTGCCAGCAGTGAAGCGCCGGCGAACACTGAAGCTTTCTTT	CASSEAPANTEAFF	.	TRBJ1-1	.	TRBV6-1
TGTGCCAGCAAGCTTACAGGTTTCGGCTACACCTTC	CASKLTGFGYTF	.	TRBJ1-2	.	TRBV6-1
TGCAGCGTTGAAAAGTCAGGGACGAACACTGAAGCTTTCTTT	CSVEKSGTNTEAFF	.	TRBJ1-1	.	TRBV29-1
TGTGCCAGTAGTATGGGGCGGATAGACGGCACCGGGGAGCTGTTTTTT	CASSMGRIDGTGELFF	.	TRBJ2-2	.	TRBV19
TGTGCCAGCAGAAATGACAGGGTCAACTATGGCTACACCTTC	CASRNDRVNYGYTF	.	TRBJ1-2	TRBD1	TRBV7-9
TGCGCCAGCAGCCAGCTCCCGGGACTAGCGTCACGCACAGATACGCAGTATTTT	CASSQLPGLASRTDTQYF	.	TRBJ2-3	TRBD2	TRBV4-1
TGTGCCAGCAGTGAAGAGACCCAGTACTTC	CASSEETQYF	.	TRBJ2-5	.	TRBV2
TGTGCCAGCAGCTTGGTGGGGACACCCTACGAGCAGTACTTC	CASSLVGTPYEQYF	.	TRBJ2-7	.	TRBV5-4
TGTGCCAGCAGTTACTCTGCGGGAGCCCTTTTCTACGAGCAGTACTTC	CASSYSAGALFYEQYF	once	TRBJ2-7	TRBD2	TRBV6-5
TGCAGCGTTGTGGCAGGGTCAGTCTACAATGAGCAGTTCTTC	CSVVAGSVYNEQFF	.	TRBJ2-1	.	TRBV29-1
TGTGCCACCCCCCGGACAGGGAACACTGAAGCTTTCTTT	CATPRTGNTEAFF	.	TRBJ1-1	TRBD1	TRBV6-1
TGTGCCAGCAGCCCCTATGGGGGACCATCGTTCGGCGAGCAGTACTTC	CASSPYGGPSFGEQYF	.	TRBJ2-7	.	TRBV9
TGTGCCAGCACTGGGGACGCTAACTATGGCTACACCTTC	CASTGDANYGYTF	.	TRBJ1-2	.	TRBV7-9
TGTGCCAGTAGTATAGGTGTGCTAACAGATACGCAGTATTTT	CASSIGVLTDTQYF	.	TRBJ2-3	.	TRBV19
TGTGCCAGCAGTGGTGAAGGGAATAACTATGGCTACACCTTC	CASSGEGNNYGYTF	.	TRBJ1-2	.	TRBV2
TGTGCCAGCAGTTACTCGGACTGGGCCGGGGAGCTGTTTTTT	CASSYSDWAGELFF	.	TRBJ2-2	.	TRBV6-5
TGTGCCAGCAGTTACGTTAGCGGGACTGGGGCCAACGTCCTGACTTTC	CASSYVSGTGANVLTF	.	TRBJ2-6	TRBD2	TRBV6-5
TGTGCCAGTAGTATCGGCAGTACTGGAAACACCATATATTTT	CASSIGSTGNTIYF	.	TRBJ1-3	.	TRBV19
TGTGCCAGCAGTTCCGGGACAGGAGCCAGCACAGATACGCAGTATTTT	CASSSGTGASTDTQYF	.	TRBJ2-3	TRBD1	TRBV27
TGTGCCAGCAGCCCGAGACAGGGAACCGACACAGATACGCAGTATTTT	CASSPRQGTDTDTQYF	once	TRBJ2-3	TRBD1	TRBV7-9